These 8 T cell receptor beta chains came from one sample sequenced in a study of PD-L1 blockade in urothelial cancer. TCRdb's copy holds only in-frame clones and misses some; the assay was immunoSEQ multiplex PCR. The repertoire has 50,000 or so clones, approximately 84% of them found once; the top ten carry approximately 1.3%. Stated time point: pretreatment peripheral blood. This material consisted of PBMCs, taken around atezolizumab (anti-PD-L1) treatment. Source of these receptors: a man aged 45-65 years with urothelial cancer.

V gene TRBV18 combines with J gene TRBJ2-7; a possible D gene is TRBD2 (7 bases). Germline V gene lookup returns CDR1 KGHSH and CDR2 LQKENI. The V end lost 1 base, the J end lost 1 base, and 14 bases lay between the germline ends. This CDR3 comprises 16 residues. CDR3 nucleotide sequence: TGTGCCAGCTCACCACTCGCCGGGGGGCTTTCCTACGAGCAGTACTTC. Translation: CASSPLAGGLSYEQYF.

CDR3 in amino acids: CASHPGDRYSTQETQYF. CDR3 nucleotide sequence: TGCGCCAGTCACCCCGGGGACAGGTACTCAACCCAAGAGACCCAGTACTTC. The V call is TRBV5-1, the J call TRBJ2-5; 8 nucleotides match TRBD1. Germline CDR1 and CDR2: SGHRS and YFSETQ. V was pared by 8 bases and J by 1 base, with 16 bases of the junction left unmatched. The CDR3 is 17 residues long. The full variable domain, with the rest looked up from reference TRBV5-1 and TRBJ2-5, is KAGVTQTPRYLIKTRGQQVTLSCSPISGHRSVSWYQQTPGQGLQFLFEYFSETQRNKGNFPGRFSGRQFSNSRSEMNVSTLELGDSALYLCASHPGDRYSTQETQYFGPGTRLLVL.

The V call is TRBV7-8, the J call TRBJ2-1; D not certain. This CDR3 has 11 residues. V gave up 6 bases and J gave up 3 bases, with 3 bases separating them. Germline CDR1 and CDR2: SGHVS and FQNEAQ. For the CDR3, the DNA is TGTGCCAGCAGACTCTACAATGAGCAGTTCTTC. Translating it yields CASRLYNEQFF.

This sequence joins TRBV2 and TRBJ2-1, with 10 bases aligning to TRBD1. V lost 6 bases, J lost 5 bases, and 7 bases stayed unmatched. The germline V gene has CDR1 SNHLY and CDR2 FYNNEI. The CDR3 consists of 15 residues. CDR3 residues: CASSLGQGGNNEQFF. DNA of the CDR3: TGTGCCAGCAGCCTTGGACAGGGGGGAAACAATGAGCAGTTCTTC.

This clone was observed once. V is TRBV6-1 and J is TRBJ2-1; D may be TRBD2 (7 bases). The CDR3 covers 14 residues. Deletions cut 6 bases from V and 5 bases from J, with 14 bases between. CDR1 is MNHNS, CDR2 SASEGT, per germline. The CDR3 reads CASRPWGGHNEQFF. In DNA form, the CDR3 reads TGTGCCAGCAGGCCCTGGGGGGGCCACAATGAGCAGTTCTTC.

The chain carries TRBV12-5 and TRBJ2-1, with 9 bases lining up with TRBD1. The CDR3 spans 16 residues. V lost 5 bases to trimming and J lost 6 bases; unmatched junction nucleotides: 11. Germline CDR1 is LGHNT and CDR2 is FRNRAP. CDR3 sequence: CASGHPPGQGFNEQFF. The CDR3 region has the DNA TGTGCTAGTGGTCACCCTCCGGGACAGGGCTTCAATGAGCAGTTCTTC.

V is TRBV7-3 and J is TRBJ2-1; D is perhaps TRBD2 (7 bases). Looked up from germline, CDR1 is SGHTA and CDR2 is FQGTGA. There are 16 residues in the CDR3. The germline V and J ends were trimmed by 5 bases and 5 bases, with 19 bases remaining between them. CDR3 amino acids: CASSHPLGGGNNEQFF. The DNA of the CDR3 is TGTGCCAGCAGCCACCCTCTAGGGGGGGGGAACAATGAGCAGTTCTTC.

The chain carries TRBV29-1 and TRBJ1-1; 11 bases map to TRBD1. The CDR3 is made up of 14 amino acids. Germline V lookup: CDR1 SQVTM, CDR2 ANQGSEA. Losses at the gene ends were 4 bases for V and 2 bases for J; bases not matched to a gene: 3. As DNA, the CDR3 is TGCAGCGTTGCCGGGACAGGGGGAAACACTGAAGCTTTCTTT. Its translation is CSVAGTGGNTEAFF.